This TCR beta chain was observed in a study of CD8 T cells in Susac syndrome. J lost 2 bases, V lost 1 base, and 8 bases had no gene match. This CDR3 is built from 16 residues. CDR1 and CDR2 (germline): DFQATT, SNEGSKA (reference sequence). Study results and caveats: The study acknowledged a relatively small number of individuals in its TCR sequencing and HLA analysis.

To note about this clonotype: Antigen specificity is unknown.

Roughly 0.45 to 1 ug RNA was reverse transcribed with random hexamers. Across 54 Vbeta and 13 Jbeta, immunoSEQ multiplex PCR amplified TCR beta CDR3. TCRdb fed the immunoSEQ multiplex PCR reads into MiXCR, producing one record per CDR3 protein. The sample has approximately 190,000 distinct CDR3 sequences, nearly 95% seen once. Sequencing of TCR beta drew on CD8+ and CD4+ T cells from blood. The multiple sclerosis control cohort comprised treatment-naive individuals presenting with stable or active relapsing-remitting disease. This TCR derives from a human donor with multiple sclerosis. Material: CD4+ T cells from PBMCs. This sequence joins TRBV20-1 and TRBJ2-3, with 8 positions matching TRBD1. Written as DNA, the CDR3 is TGCAGTGCTAGAGCCCCAGGGGGCCCACACACAGATACGCAGTATTTT. This encodes CSARAPGGPHTDTQYF.